This TCR beta chain emerged from a study of T cells after posttransplantation cyclophosphamide. Study-wide points: Later post-transplant blood repertoires were often dominated by donor CD8+ memory clones. TRB clonality was highly associated with recipient CMV seropositivity and reactivation. Skin or GI-infiltrating T cells shared few TRB sequences with blood.

In this sample, this clone turned up many times. Its matching antigen is unknown. CDR3 size: 15 residues. Germline CDR1 reads SGHRS; CDR2 reads YFSETQ. Losses at the gene ends were 0 bases for V and 8 bases for J; bases not matched to a gene: 6. On the day of bone marrow donation, the related graft donor provided peripheral blood. Generated by immunoSEQ multiplex PCR, the TCRdb table keeps only in-frame clones and is missing some. The record shows about 40,000 clones for this sample, with no singletons present. What was sequenced was PBMCs. The sequence was collected from a woman aged 45-60 years in good health and a related stem cell transplant donor. The gene calls are TRBV5-1 and TRBJ2-1; TRBD1 matches at 9 bases. The CDR3 DNA sequence: TGCGCCAGCAGCTTGGACGGGACAGGGAACGATGAGCAGTTCTTC. As protein: CASSLDGTGNDEQFF.